This passage covers 22 T cell receptor beta chains from one sample sequenced in a study of radiotherapy plus CTLA-4 blockade in lung cancer. Sequencing used immunoSEQ multiplex PCR; TCRdb keeps in-frame clones, though not all of them. The sample carries under 65,000 clones, about 77% recorded once. Sequenced here: peripheral blood, sampled from a patient treated with radiotherapy plus ipilimumab. The origin of the receptors is a human donor with non-small cell lung cancer whose response to radiotherapy plus ipilimumab could not be evaluated.

V usage is TRBV19 and J usage is TRBJ1-5; 7 bases agree with TRBD1. This CDR3 region has 15 residues. The V and J ends lost 5 bases and 6 bases, in that order; junction bases with no gene match: 10. CDR1 LNHDA and CDR2 SQIVND come from the germline V gene (reference sequence). The CDR3 DNA reads as TGTGCCAGTAGTGTCCCGGGACAGAGGTTTCAGCCCCAGCATTTT. Its translation: CASSVPGQRFQPQHF.

This clone was recorded only once. This chain connects TRBV2 to TRBJ2-1, with D possibly TRBD2 on 7 matching bases. Germline loops: CDR1 SNHLY, CDR2 FYNNEI. Trimming took 8 bases from V and 9 from J, leaving 23 bases between them. The CDR3 contains 15 residues. CDR3 coding DNA: TGTGCCAGCCCGCCGCGAAGGGGGGAGGGAATTGAGCAGTTCTTC. The encoded protein is CASPPRRGEGIEQFF.

V is TRBV27 and J is TRBJ2-7; maybe TRBD2 (5 bases). Germline CDR1 reads MNHEY; CDR2 reads SMNVEV (reference sequence). The CDR3 loop spans 15 amino acids. Trimming shortened V by 2 bases and J by 2 bases, and 13 bases separated the two germline ends. CDR3 sequence (DNA): TGTGCCAGCAGTTTAAAGGGAGACCCTACCTACGAGCAGTACTTC. Translation: CASSLKGDPTYEQYF.

The rearrangement uses TRBV7-9 and TRBJ2-1, with D perhaps matching TRBD1 (6 bases). Germline CDR1 and CDR2: SEHNR and FQNEAQ (reference sequence). CDR3 length: 14 residues. V lost 5 bases to trimming and J lost 4 bases, with 12 bases between them. The CDR3 DNA reads TGTGCCAGCAGCCTATGGACAGAATACAATGAGCAGTTCTTC. It codes for CASSLWTEYNEQFF.

CDR3 DNA sequence: TGTGCCAGCTCCCTTAAGCGGGGGTGGACCCAGTACTTC. Translation: CASSLKRGWTQYF. The chain carries TRBV5-6 and TRBJ2-5, with TRBD2 identical over 8 bases. Germline loops: CDR1 SGHDT, CDR2 YYEEEE. Trimming cost V 7 bases and J 7 bases; bases outside gene matches: 9. The CDR3 sequence is 13 residues long.

The chain employs TRBV4-3 and TRBJ2-5; 9 positions match TRBD2. Germline assignment: CDR1 LGHNA and CDR2 YSLEER. J lost 6 bases, V lost 1 base, and 3 bases had no gene match. The CDR3 consists of 14 residues. In nucleotides, the CDR3 is TGCGCCAGCAGCCAAGGGGGACTAGCAAAGACCCAGTACTTC. Translation: CASSQGGLAKTQYF.

This sequence joins TRBV28 and TRBJ1-2, with 8 bases that match TRBD1. V lost 7 bases and J lost 2; bases outside the gene matches: 6. Germline V lookup: CDR1 MDHEN, CDR2 SYDVKM. The CDR3 consists of 14 residues. CDR3 sequence (DNA): TGTGCCAGCACCAGGACAGGGCTCAACTATGGCTACACCTTC. Protein sequence: CASTRTGLNYGYTF.

This clone is a singleton in its sample. This chain connects TRBV7-9 to TRBJ1-4; D is unclear. V lost 6 bases and J lost 7, with 15 bases in between. This CDR3 is built from 14 residues. Per the germline V gene, CDR1 is SEHNR and CDR2 is FQNEAQ (reference sequence). The chain's CDR3 is CASRKSGEGEKLFF. The CDR3 DNA is TGTGCCAGCAGGAAATCCGGGGAGGGTGAAAAACTGTTTTTT. The full variable domain, in which reference TRBV7-9 and TRBJ1-4 provide the parts outside the CDR3, is DTGVSQNPRHKITKRGQNVTFRCDPISEHNRLYWYRQTLGQGPEFLTYFQNEAQLEKSRLLSDRFSAERPKGSFSTLEIQRTEQGDSAMYLCASRKSGEGEKLFFGSGTQLSVL.

V usage is TRBV11-2 and J usage is TRBJ1-4, with TRBD1 as a possible D gene (6 bases). Germline V lookup: CDR1 SGHAT, CDR2 FQNNGV. There are 16 residues in the CDR3. Trimming left V 5 bases short and J 0 bases short, with 13 bases between. This CDR3 reads CASSPVGGPTNEKLFF. CDR3 nucleotides: TGTGCCAGCAGCCCCGTAGGGGGACCAACTAATGAAAAACTGTTTTTT. Supplemented by reference TRBV11-2 and TRBJ1-4, the full variable domain reads EAGVAQSPRYKIIEKRQSVAFWCNPISGHATLYWYQQILGQGPKLLIQFQNNGVVDDSQLPKDRFSAERLKGVDSTLKIQPAKLEDSAVYLCASSPVGGPTNEKLFFGSGTQLSVL.

CDR3 nucleotide sequence: TGCGCCAGCAGCGTGGACAGGGCCTATGGCTACACCTTC. Translating gives CASSVDRAYGYTF. V is TRBV5-1 and J is TRBJ1-2; TRBD1 aligns across 8 bases. V dropped 4 bases and J dropped 4; count of bases not matched to a gene: 3. The CDR3 runs to 13 residues. Germline V gives CDR1 SGHRS, CDR2 YFSETQ.

J is TRBJ2-7 and V is TRBV6-5, with D maybe TRBD2 (6 bases). The CDR3 consists of 14 residues. CDR1 MNHEY and CDR2 SVGAGI come from the germline V gene. V lost 2 bases, J lost 2 bases, and 10 bases lay in between. The CDR3 sequence is CASSYVSGPYEQYF. The CDR3 DNA is TGTGCCAGCAGTTACGTTAGCGGCCCCTACGAGCAGTACTTC.

The chain carries TRBV30 and TRBJ1-4, with 7 bases identical to TRBD1. Losses at the gene ends were 3 bases for V and 7 bases for J; bases not matched to a gene: 8. The CDR3 consists of 14 residues. From germline, CDR1 is GTSNPN and CDR2 SVGIG (reference sequence). The CDR3 nucleotides are TGTGCCTGGAGAGATACAGGGGCCGGTGAAAAACTGTTTTTT. Translating it yields CAWRDTGAGEKLFF.

This rearrangement joins TRBV7-8 to TRBJ2-7; the D is unclear. CDR1 is SGHVS and CDR2 is FQNEAQ in the germline V gene. The CDR3 is 14 residues long. The V and J ends lost 5 bases and 2 bases respectively, with 13 bases between them. CDR3 protein: CASSQPRGTYEQYF. The CDR3 coding sequence is TGTGCCAGCAGCCAGCCGCGCGGTACCTACGAGCAGTACTTC.

This clone is labeled as medium-sized. The chain joins TRBV10-3 to TRBJ1-1; a weak D match, TRBD1 (5 bases). In germline, CDR1 is ENHRY, CDR2 SYGVKD. The CDR3 totals 13 residues. V was trimmed by 6 bases and J by 0 bases, leaving 8 bases between them. CDR3 in amino acids: CAIRDTMNTEAFF. The CDR3 region has the DNA TGTGCCATCAGGGACACCATGAACACTGAAGCTTTCTTT.

The chain uses TRBV18 and TRBJ2-2; 7 nucleotides align to TRBD1. V shed 3 bases, J shed 5 bases, and the junction held 6 bases outside the gene matches. The CDR3 sequence is 15 residues long. In germline, CDR1 is KGHSH, CDR2 LQKENI. Here the CDR3 DNA reads TGTGCCAGCTCACCGAGAGAGGGGGCTACCGGGGAGCTGTTTTTT. This sequence encodes CASSPREGATGELFF. Full variable domain (outside the CDR3, taken from reference TRBV18 and TRBJ2-2): NAGVMQNPRHLVRRRGQEARLRCSPMKGHSHVYWYRQLPEEGLKFMVYLQKENIIDESGMPKERFSAEFPKEGPSILRIQQVVRGDSAAYFCASSPREGATGELFFGEGSRLTVL.

The chain links TRBV7-2 to TRBJ2-2; D perhaps matches TRBD1 (7 bases). This CDR3 is 16 amino acids long. Per germline, CDR1 SGHTA and CDR2 FQGNSA. Trimming left V 5 bases short and J 7 bases short, with 20 bases between. CDR3 protein: CASSVRRGRSGGELFF. The CDR3 region has the DNA TGTGCCAGCAGCGTAAGGAGGGGGCGCTCCGGCGGGGAGCTGTTTTTT.

This clone turned up a few times. This chain uses TRBV6-1 with TRBJ2-5; tentatively, D is TRBD2 (6 bases). Trimming pared 8 bases from V and 1 base from J, leaving 17 bases between. The CDR3 contains 15 residues. CDR1 and CDR2 (germline): MNHNS, SASEGT. CDR3 DNA sequence: TGTGCCAGCGGGACGGGAGTAGCTATCCAAGAGACCCAGTACTTC. It is translated as CASGTGVAIQETQYF.

The CDR3 sequence is CASSQNVGAYEQYF. CDR3 in DNA: TGCGCCAGCAGCCAAAACGTAGGAGCCTACGAGCAGTACTTC. V usage is TRBV4-3 and J usage is TRBJ2-7, with D unclear. Germline V gene lookup returns CDR1 LGHNA and CDR2 YSLEER. This CDR3 contains 14 residues. Trimming cost V 2 bases and J 2 bases, with 10 bases left between them.

This clone was observed a handful of times. The chain has TRBV9 and TRBJ1-4; TRBD1 matches 9 bases. V lost 4 bases, J lost 6 bases, and 10 bases stayed unmatched. This CDR3 comprises 16 residues. The germline CDR1 and CDR2 sequences are SGDLS and YYNGEE. The CDR3 nucleotides are TGTGCCAGCAGCTTAGGACAGGGGTTAAGGGATGAAAAACTGTTTTTT. Encoded protein: CASSLGQGLRDEKLFF.

The chain couples TRBV6-6 to TRBJ2-1; 7 bases map to TRBD1. In germline, CDR1 is MNHNY, CDR2 SVGAGI (reference sequence). The junction had 7 bases not matched to a gene; V was cut back by 5 bases and J by 3 bases. The CDR3 is made up of 15 amino acids. CDR3 in DNA: TGTGCCAGCAGTCCTACAGGGGCCGGCTACAATGAGCAGTTCTTC. It specifies CASSPTGAGYNEQFF.

The V and J genes are TRBV6-5 and TRBJ1-1, with D possibly matching TRBD1 (6 bases). Germline assignment: CDR1 MNHEY and CDR2 SVGAGI. The CDR3 runs to 15 residues. Trimming took off 3 bases at V and 5 bases at J, with 16 bases between the two ends. The CDR3 DNA reads TGTGCCAGCAGTTATATGGGGTACAGGGATACTGAAGCTTTCTTT. The encoded protein is CASSYMGYRDTEAFF.

V gene TRBV18 combines with J gene TRBJ2-3; D possibly corresponds to TRBD1 (6 bases). This CDR3 has 14 residues. Per germline, CDR1 KGHSH and CDR2 LQKENI. V lost 6 bases to trimming and J lost 3 bases, with 13 bases between them. The CDR3 spells CASSRGQGTDTQYF. CDR3 nucleotides: TGTGCCAGCTCGCGCGGGCAGGGGACAGATACGCAGTATTTT.